This T cell receptor (beta chain) was identified in a study of blood T cell repertoires in COVID-19. Sequenced by immunoSEQ multiplex PCR; TCRdb stores in-frame clones only, minus some. The sample records about 120,000 clones, around 89% being singletons. Germline V gene data show CDR1 as MDHEN and CDR2 as SYDVKM. The CDR3 has 15 residues. The V end was cut by 3 bases, the J end by 3 bases, with 14 bases between. This clone was counted a single time. This receptor was obtained from a man between 65 and 79 years old with active or convalescent COVID-19. The material sequenced was peripheral blood. This chain connects TRBV28 to TRBJ1-1; no clear D gene. Here the CDR3 DNA reads TGTGCCAGCAGTTTTTTCACGAGGTCGGACACTGAAGCTTTCTTT. Translated: CASSFFTRSDTEAFF. Together with reference TRBV28 and TRBJ1-1, the CDR3 gives the full variable domain: DVKVTQSSRYLVKRTGEKVFLECVQDMDHENMFWYRQDPGLGLRLIYFSYDVKMKEKGDIPEGYSVSREKKERFSLILESASTNQTSMYLCASSFFTRSDTEAFFGQGTRLTVV.